The rows below give T cell receptor beta chains drawn from one sample of a study of CD8+CD57+ T cells in acquired aplastic anemia. TCRdb re-called the reads with MiXCR, one entry per CDR3 protein. The data show roughly 420,000 distinct CDR3 sequences, about 70% seen once. The sequenced material came from sorted CD4+, CD8+, or CD8+CD57+ T cells (not recorded which) from PBMCs. The receptors originated from a human donor in good health, serving as a control. Each CDR3 is given with its conserved first and last residue. D genes are given only for firm matches. Size is stated for part of the rows, as once, few or many counts, or as a class when the clone is expanded.

TGTGCCAGCAGCAAACAGGGGCTTTTCACCACAGATACGCAGTATTTT | CASSKQGLFTTDTQYF | TRBJ2-3 | NA | TRBV9 | TRBD1
TGCGCCAGCAGCCAGACAGGGGGCGGCTACGGGGAGCTGTTTTTT | CASSQTGGGYGELFF | TRBJ2-2 | NA | TRBV5-1 | TRBD1
TGTGCCAGCAGTTTGAGGGGGTCGCTCAGACTAGCCAAAAACATTCAGTACTTC | CASSLRGSLRLAKNIQYF | TRBJ2-4 | few | TRBV12-3/TRBV12-4 | NA
TGTGCCAGCAGTTCTTCCTTCGAGCAGTCCATCGAGCCCCAGCATTTT | CASSSSFEQSIEPQHF | TRBJ1-5 | NA | TRBV2 | NA
TGTGCCACCAGTGATCCGCTCGGTCTGCGGTACTTC | CATSDPLGLRYF | TRBJ2-5 | NA | TRBV24-1 | NA
TGTGCCAGCAGTGTAGACGATGCGGGGTGGGGGACAGATACGCAGTATTTT | CASSVDDAGWGTDTQYF | TRBJ2-3 | NA | TRBV7-8 | NA
TGTGCCAGCGGAATTGGGGGCGCGGACCACAATGCGCTGTTCTTC | CASGIGGADHNALFF | TRBJ2-1 | NA | TRBV7-3 | NA
TGTGCCTGGAGTAAAACGAGTCGGGGGGTGTCCTACGAGCAGTACTTC | CAWSKTSRGVSYEQYF | TRBJ2-7 | few | TRBV30 | TRBD2
TGTGCCAGTGGACGGACGGGGGGCTATGGCTACACCTTC | CASGRTGGYGYTF | TRBJ1-2 | many | TRBV19 | NA
TGTGCCAGCAGTGCGGTACGGGGTGGAACCACTATATATTTT | CASSAVRGGTTIYF | TRBJ1-3 | NA | TRBV2 | NA
TGTGCCAGCAGCTTAATTAGAGTACAAGCCACGCAGTATTTT | CASSLIRVQATQYF | TRBJ2-3 | once | TRBV7-3 | NA
TGTGCCAGCGCCCAGAGGAGGGCCTACGAGCAGTACTTC | CASAQRRAYEQYF | TRBJ2-7 | NA | TRBV2 | NA
TGCAGTGCTAGAGGTCAGGCCAGCGAGCAGTACTTC | CSARGQASEQYF | TRBJ2-7 | NA | TRBV20-1 | NA
TGCAGCGCAGTGGCTACAGACTCTGAAGCTTTCTTT | CSAVATDSEAFF | TRBJ1-1 | NA | TRBV29-1 | NA
TGTGCCAGCATCCTAGTTCCCCGTGCCTACCAGCAGTCTTTC | CASILVPRAYQQSF | TRBJ2-7 | NA | TRBV7-9 | NA
TGTGCCAGCAGCCTGACAGGCCCCAGGCAGCCCCAGCATTTT | CASSLTGPRQPQHF | TRBJ1-5 | NA | TRBV12-3/TRBV12-4 | NA
TGTGCCAGCTCACCCTCAATGGGGGTAAATCAGCCCCAGCATTTT | CASSPSMGVNQPQHF | TRBJ1-5 | many | TRBV18 | NA
TGTGCCAGCAGTGAGTCACACCGGAACTATGGCTACACCTTC | CASSESHRNYGYTF | TRBJ1-2 | many | TRBV2 | NA
TGCAGCGGGAAGGGGGATGCTGGCTACACCTTC | CSGKGDAGYTF | TRBJ1-2 | NA | TRBV29-1 | NA
TGCAGTGCTAGAGGCTTCGACACCTCTGGAAACACCATATATTTT | CSARGFDTSGNTIYF | TRBJ1-3 | NA | TRBV20-1 | NA
TGTGCCAGCAGCAAGGAGGGTGGGGGGGCCAACGTCCTGACTTTC | CASSKEGGGANVLTF | TRBJ2-6 | once | TRBV11-3 | NA
TGCAGTGCTAGAAAGGGGCACAAGGAGCAGACCCAGTACTTC | CSARKGHKEQTQYF | TRBJ2-5 | NA | TRBV20-1 | NA
TGTGCCAGCAGTGAAGCGCTTAGAGGAGCAGGGGGGGACTATGGCTACACCTTC | CASSEALRGAGGDYGYTF | TRBJ1-2 | few | TRBV6-1 | TRBD1
TGCAGTGCTAAGGGGGGACAACTCCTACTCTTT | CSAKGGQLLLF | TRBJ1-1 | NA | TRBV20-1 | NA
TGTGCCAGCACTATCCGTAGCGGGGGGTTAAATGAGCAGTTCTTC | CASTIRSGGLNEQFF | TRBJ2-1 | NA | TRBV12-3/TRBV12-4 | TRBD2
TGCGCCAGTGGTAGAGCGCACAGAAACACTGAAGCTTTCTTT | CASGRAHRNTEAFF | TRBJ1-1 | NA | TRBV15 | NA
TGTGCCAGCAGTGTCATGGGTCCGGACTACATCCTCCTCCACTGG | CASSVMGPDYILLHW | TRBJ1-6 | once | TRBV2 | NA
TGTGCCAGCAGCTTGCTGGGGTATGCGTACGAGCAGTACTTC | CASSLLGYAYEQYF | TRBJ2-7 | NA | TRBV5-5 | NA
TGTGCCAGCAGCCGGGTGGGGGGTTCTTCCTCCTACGAGCAGTACTTC | CASSRVGGSSSYEQYF | TRBJ2-7 | NA | TRBV7-2 | NA
TGCGCCAGCCCCCTGACAGTCCGGGACTTC | CASPLTVRDF | TRBJ2-7 | many | TRBV10-1 | NA
TGTGCCAGCAGACCGGGGGATGGCAGACTTTTTTGCGAGCAGTGCTTC | CASRPGDGRLFCEQCF | TRBJ2-7 | NA | TRBV12-3/TRBV12-4 | NA
TGTGCCAGCGGTCGGGACAGGGGATATGAGCAGTTCTTC | CASGRDRGYEQFF | TRBJ2-1 | NA | TRBV2 | TRBD1
TGTGCCAGCAGCCCCGACCGACCTCCCCAAGAGACCTACTTC | CASSPDRPPQETYF | TRBJ2-7 | NA | TRBV14 | NA
TGTGCCAGTAGTATCCTAGCGGGGAGCTCCTACAATGAGCAGTTCTTC | CASSILAGSSYNEQFF | TRBJ2-1 | NA | TRBV19 | TRBD2
TGTGCCAGCAGCTTGGCCCTTGGACTAGCGGGAGTCTCCTACGAGCAGTACTTC | CASSLALGLAGVSYEQYF | TRBJ2-7 | NA | TRBV5-4 | TRBD2
TGTGCCAGCAGCGTAACGGCGGGACAGGGGGAGGCACCCCTCCACTTT | CASSVTAGQGEAPLHF | TRBJ1-6 | NA | TRBV12-3/TRBV12-4 | TRBD1
TGTGCCAGCAGACCCGGATCGAGCTCCTACGAGCAGTACTTC | CASRPGSSSYEQYF | TRBJ2-7 | many | TRBV6-5 | NA